The TCR beta chain described here comes from a study of cytomegalovirus exposure and HLA in healthy donors. Regarding the study as a whole: For most TCR beta V segments, an earlier analysis put the productive rate at about 87% or about 30% of the time.

Primers for the PCR totalled 60 Vbeta and 13 Jbeta. The method was immunoSEQ multiplex PCR; TCRdb's version includes in-frame clones alone and lacks a portion of them. The sample shows more than 110,000 clones, more than 70% of them seen only once. For this clone: Its matching antigen is unknown.

The CDR3 contains 14 residues. Germline-derived CDR1 and CDR2 are KGHSH and LQKENI. The germline V and J ends were trimmed by 3 bases and 0 bases, with 8 bases remaining between them. This TCR came from a male donor in good health and CMV-seropositive. Sequenced: PBMCs. The rearrangement uses TRBV18 and TRBJ2-5; D is unresolved. The CDR3 protein is CASSPAAYQETQYF. The DNA for the CDR3 is TGTGCCAGCTCACCGGCGGCCTACCAAGAGACCCAGTACTTC.